What follows are 20 T cell receptor beta chains derived from one specimen sequenced in a study of OX40 agonist ivuxolimab in advanced cancers. Method: immunoSEQ multiplex PCR; TCRdb's copy keeps in-frame clones and lacks some. The sample has fewer than 65,000 clones, about four fifths seen once. The sample in question was CD4+ or CD8+ T cells sorted from blood, obtained in a trial of the OX40 agonist ivuxolimab. The source of these receptors is an adult with an advanced solid tumor such as melanoma, head and neck, liver or kidney cancer.

This clone was recorded only once. V is TRBV18 and J is TRBJ1-5; D may be TRBD1 (6 bases). Trimming pared 4 bases from V and 2 bases from J, leaving 12 bases between. The CDR3 extends over 15 amino acids. The germline V gene encodes CDR1 KGHSH and CDR2 LQKENI. CDR3 protein: CASSLQGMGNQPQHF. The CDR3 DNA follows: TGTGCCAGCTCACTACAGGGTATGGGCAATCAGCCCCAGCATTTT.

The chain couples TRBV28 to TRBJ1-5, with D unclear. Germline V gene sequence: CDR1 MDHEN, CDR2 SYDVKM. Trimming shortened V by 4 bases and J by 6 bases, and 7 bases separated the two germline ends. The length of the CDR3 is 12 residues. CDR3 region: CASSWGSQPQHF. The CDR3 region has the DNA TGTGCCAGCAGTTGGGGTAGTCAGCCCCAGCATTTT.

The chain has TRBV14 and TRBJ2-2; TRBD1 aligns across 8 bases. This CDR3 comprises 16 residues. Germline V gives CDR1 SGHDN, CDR2 FVKESK. V lost 1 base to trimming and J lost 5 bases; unmatched junction nucleotides: 6. The CDR3 sequence is CASSQVLRQGTGELFF. Here the CDR3 DNA reads TGTGCCAGCAGCCAAGTTCTGAGACAGGGGACCGGGGAGCTGTTTTTT.

The table lists this clone with a count of one. The rearrangement links TRBV4-3 to TRBJ1-6; 9 positions match TRBD1. The CDR3 runs to 16 residues. The ends lost 3 bases at V and 7 bases at J; junction bases unmatched: 7. Germline V gene lookup returns CDR1 LGHNA and CDR2 YSLEER. The CDR3 DNA is TGCGCCAGCAGCCAGGAACAGGGGGCGCCAAATTCACCCCTCCACTTT. It translates to CASSQEQGAPNSPLHF.

The chain uses TRBV7-9 and TRBJ1-2, with D possibly TRBD1 on 6 matching bases. The V and J ends lost 3 bases and 8 bases respectively, with 19 bases between them. The CDR3 extends over 15 amino acids. The germline V gene encodes CDR1 SEHNR and CDR2 FQNEAQ (reference sequence). CDR3 in amino acids: CASSFRGESGGGYTF. In DNA form, the CDR3 reads TGTGCCAGCAGCTTTCGCGGGGAATCGGGGGGCGGCTACACCTTC.

This chain connects TRBV29-1 to TRBJ2-7, with TRBD1 identical over 11 bases. The ends lost 7 bases at V and 3 bases at J; junction bases unmatched: 8. Germline-derived CDR1 and CDR2 are SQVTM and ANQGSEA. CDR3 size: 14 residues. Written as DNA, the CDR3 is TGCAGCGGAGGAGGGGGACAGGGGGGCTACGAGCAGTACTTC. Translating gives CSGGGGQGGYEQYF.

This clone appeared a few times. The chain employs TRBV9 and TRBJ2-3; D may be TRBD2 (5 bases). V dropped 0 bases and J dropped 4 bases, with 15 bases sitting between them. The CDR3 extends over 16 amino acids. In germline, CDR1 is SGDLS, CDR2 YYNGEE. CDR3 protein: CASSVVAGPWADTQYF. CDR3 nucleotide sequence: TGTGCCAGCAGCGTAGTGGCGGGCCCCTGGGCAGATACGCAGTATTTT.

In this sample, this clone turned up a few times. The chain employs TRBV6-5 and TRBJ1-2; possibly TRBD1 for D (5 bases). V was cut by 4 bases and J by 7 bases, with 13 bases left in between. The CDR3 sequence is 13 residues long. CDR1 and CDR2 (germline): MNHEY, SVGAGI. The CDR3 loop reads CASSSTGGSGYTF. CDR3 sequence (DNA): TGTGCCAGCAGTTCTACAGGAGGGTCTGGCTACACCTTC.

CDR3 residues: CASTPGLAYEQYF. CDR3 DNA sequence: TGTGCCAGCACCCCGGGACTAGCTTACGAGCAGTACTTC. This sequence joins TRBV6-6 and TRBJ2-7, with 9 positions matching TRBD2. The CDR3 spans 13 residues. After removal of 7 bases from V and 4 bases from J, the junction contained 5 bases not matched to a gene. Germline-derived CDR1 and CDR2 are MNHNY and SVGAGI (reference sequence).

This clone was seen a single time. The genes are TRBV5-1 and TRBJ2-2; D may be TRBD2 (5 bases). V gave up 4 bases and J gave up 6 bases, with 13 bases separating them. This CDR3 region has 14 residues. Looked up from germline, CDR1 is SGHRS and CDR2 is YFSETQ. For the CDR3, the DNA is TGCGCCAGCAGCCTTGTCGCGGGCCCCGGGGAGCTGTTTTTT. This encodes CASSLVAGPGELFF. Full variable domain (outside the CDR3, taken from reference TRBV5-1 and TRBJ2-2): KAGVTQTPRYLIKTRGQQVTLSCSPISGHRSVSWYQQTPGQGLQFLFEYFSETQRNKGNFPGRFSGRQFSNSRSEMNVSTLELGDSALYLCASSLVAGPGELFFGEGSRLTVL.

This clone was observed a handful of times. The chain has TRBV2 and TRBJ1-1, with D tentatively TRBD1 (5 bases). V lost 7 bases and J 3 bases, leaving 6 bases between the germline ends. This CDR3 has 11 amino acids. Germline V CDR1 and CDR2: SNHLY, FYNNEI. The CDR3 spells CASKGYTEAFF. In DNA form, the CDR3 reads TGTGCCAGCAAGGGGTACACTGAAGCTTTCTTT.

The genes are TRBV29-1 and TRBJ1-2, with TRBD1 matching 7 bases. The CDR3 loop spans 12 amino acids. From germline, CDR1 is SQVTM and CDR2 ANQGSEA. Unmatched junction bases numbered 4, after V lost 4 bases and J lost 5 bases. The CDR3 DNA is TGCAGCGTTGGACAGGGACATTATGGCTACACCTTC. Translating it yields CSVGQGHYGYTF.

This chain links TRBV9 with TRBJ2-7; TRBD1 is a possible D gene (7 bases). Germline loops: CDR1 SGDLS, CDR2 YYNGEE. V lost 1 base and J 5 bases, leaving 16 bases between the germline ends. CDR3 size: 15 residues. CDR3 region: CASSVWGDSIHEQYF. Here the CDR3 DNA reads TGTGCCAGCAGCGTATGGGGGGACAGCATCCACGAGCAGTACTTC.

The chain carries TRBV11-1 and TRBJ1-3; 9 bases line up with TRBD1. The germline V gene has CDR1 SGHAT and CDR2 FQDESV (reference sequence). This CDR3 spans 16 amino acids. With 5 bases clipped from V and 0 bases from J, the junction kept 5 bases outside the gene matches. CDR3 coding DNA: TGTGCCAGCAGCCTCCGGACAGGGGCCTCTGGAAACACCATATATTTT. Its protein product is CASSLRTGASGNTIYF.

The table lists this clone with a few counts. This sequence joins TRBV9 and TRBJ2-2; no definite D call. The CDR3 loop spans 17 amino acids. Germline lookup yields CDR1 SGDLS and CDR2 YYNGEE. V was pared by 4 bases and J by 2 bases, with 18 bases between. CDR3 nucleotides: TGTGCCAGCAGCCCCCGGCTTATGTTCCGAAACACCGGGGAGCTGTTTTTT. It is translated as CASSPRLMFRNTGELFF.

This clone has a single count. This rearrangement joins TRBV7-2 to TRBJ2-3; D possibly matches TRBD1 or TRBD2 (6 bases each). Trimming left V 3 bases short and J 3 bases short, with 10 bases between. The CDR3 consists of 14 residues. CDR1 and CDR2 from the germline V gene are SGHTA and FQGNSA. This CDR3 is CASSFSGATDTQYF. The CDR3 coding sequence is TGTGCCAGCAGCTTCTCGGGGGCTACAGATACGCAGTATTTT.

The chain uses TRBV11-2 and TRBJ2-1; the D gene is possibly TRBD2 (6 bases). From germline, CDR1 is SGHAT and CDR2 FQNNGV. The CDR3 runs to 15 residues. V gave up 3 bases and J gave up 9 bases, with 18 bases separating them. The CDR3 sequence is CASSFPGLGRREQFF. The CDR3 bases are TGTGCCAGCAGCTTCCCGGGACTCGGACGACGTGAGCAGTTCTTC.

The CDR3 DNA follows: TGTGCCAGCAGCCCGGGACTAGCGGGGCCATCCCAAGAGACCCAGTACTTC. Translated: CASSPGLAGPSQETQYF. This sequence joins TRBV9 and TRBJ2-5; 13 nucleotides align to TRBD2. Germline V gene data show CDR1 as SGDLS and CDR2 as YYNGEE. V trimming: 4 bases; J trimming: 1 base; junction bases outside the gene matches: 7. The CDR3 runs 17 residues.

The J gene is TRBJ1-2, the V gene TRBV28; D not resolved. The CDR3 extends over 12 amino acids. From germline, CDR1 is MDHEN and CDR2 SYDVKM. V lost 3 bases to trimming and J lost 5 bases, with 7 bases between them. The CDR3 sequence: CASSFGEYGYTF. The CDR3 region has the DNA TGTGCCAGCAGTTTCGGGGAGTATGGCTACACCTTC.

V and J are TRBV18 and TRBJ1-2, with D possibly being TRBD1 (5 bases). This CDR3 has 16 residues. V was cut by 0 bases and J by 0 bases, with 11 bases left in between. Germline loops: CDR1 KGHSH, CDR2 LQKENI. CDR3 coding DNA: TGTGCCAGCTCACCACCGAGACAGAGAGCTAACTATGGCTACACCTTC. This codes for CASSPPRQRANYGYTF.